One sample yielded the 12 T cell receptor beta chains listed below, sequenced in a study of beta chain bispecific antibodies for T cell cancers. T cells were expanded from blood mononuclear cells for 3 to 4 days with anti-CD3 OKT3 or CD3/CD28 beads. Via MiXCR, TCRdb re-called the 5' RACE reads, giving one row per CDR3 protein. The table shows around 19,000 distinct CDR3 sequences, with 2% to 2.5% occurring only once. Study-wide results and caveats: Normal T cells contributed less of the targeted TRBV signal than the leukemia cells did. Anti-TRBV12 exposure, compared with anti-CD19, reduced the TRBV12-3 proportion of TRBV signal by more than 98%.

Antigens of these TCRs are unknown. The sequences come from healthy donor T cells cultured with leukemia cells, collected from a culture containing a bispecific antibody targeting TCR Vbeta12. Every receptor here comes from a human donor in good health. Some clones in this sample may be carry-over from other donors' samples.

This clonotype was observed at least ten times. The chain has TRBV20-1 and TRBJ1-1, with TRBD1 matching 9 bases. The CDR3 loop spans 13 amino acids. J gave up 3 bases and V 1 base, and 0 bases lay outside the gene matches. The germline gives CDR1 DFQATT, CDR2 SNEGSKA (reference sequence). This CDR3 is CSARGTGDTEAFF. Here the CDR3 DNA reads TGCAGTGCTAGAGGGACAGGGGACACTGAAGCTTTCTTT.

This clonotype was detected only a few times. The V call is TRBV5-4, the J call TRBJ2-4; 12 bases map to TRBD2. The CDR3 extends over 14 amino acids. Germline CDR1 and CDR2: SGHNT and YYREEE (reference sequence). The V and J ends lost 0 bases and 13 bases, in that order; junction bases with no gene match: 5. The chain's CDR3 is CASSLGLAGGEQYF. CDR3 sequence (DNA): TGTGCCAGCAGCTTGGGGCTAGCGGGGGGGGAACAGTACTTC. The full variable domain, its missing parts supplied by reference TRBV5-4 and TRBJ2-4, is ETGVTQSPTHLIKTRGQQVTLRCSSQSGHNTVSWYQQALGQGPQFIFQYYREEENGRGNFPPRFSGLQFPNYSSELNVNALELDDSALYLCASSLGLAGGEQYFGAGTRLSVL.

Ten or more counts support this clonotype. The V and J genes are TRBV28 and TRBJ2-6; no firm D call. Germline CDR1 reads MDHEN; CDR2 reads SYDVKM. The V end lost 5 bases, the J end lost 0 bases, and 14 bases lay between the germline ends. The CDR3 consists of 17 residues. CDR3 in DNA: TGTGCCAGCAGTGACCCAACCCGAGGCTCTGGGGCCAACGTCCTGACTTTC. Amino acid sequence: CASSDPTRGSGANVLTF.

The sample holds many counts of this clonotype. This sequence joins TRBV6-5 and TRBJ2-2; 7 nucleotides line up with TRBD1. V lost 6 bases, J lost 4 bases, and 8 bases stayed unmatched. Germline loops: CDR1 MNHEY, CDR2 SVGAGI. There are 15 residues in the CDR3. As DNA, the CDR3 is TGTGCCAGCAGCTGGGACAGCATAGCCACCGGGGAGCTGTTTTTT. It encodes CASSWDSIATGELFF.

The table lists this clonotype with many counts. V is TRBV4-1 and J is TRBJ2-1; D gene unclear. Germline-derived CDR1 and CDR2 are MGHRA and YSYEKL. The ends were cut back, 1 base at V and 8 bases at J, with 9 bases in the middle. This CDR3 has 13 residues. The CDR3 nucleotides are TGCGCCAGCAGCCAAGCAACGAGCGATGAGCAGTTCTTC. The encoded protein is CASSQATSDEQFF.

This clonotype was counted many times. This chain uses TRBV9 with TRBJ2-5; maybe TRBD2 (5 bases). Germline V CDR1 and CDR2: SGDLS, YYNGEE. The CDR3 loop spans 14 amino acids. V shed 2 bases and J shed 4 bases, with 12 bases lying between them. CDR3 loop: CASSVTSGGETQYF. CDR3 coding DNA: TGTGCCAGCAGCGTGACGAGCGGAGGAGAGACCCAGTACTTC.

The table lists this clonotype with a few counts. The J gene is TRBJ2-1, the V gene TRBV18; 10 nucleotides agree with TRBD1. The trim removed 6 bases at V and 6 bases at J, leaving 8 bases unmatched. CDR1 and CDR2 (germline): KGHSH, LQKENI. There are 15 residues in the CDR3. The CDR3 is CASSRGQGIGNEQFF. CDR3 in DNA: TGTGCCAGCTCGCGGGGACAGGGGATCGGCAATGAGCAGTTCTTC.

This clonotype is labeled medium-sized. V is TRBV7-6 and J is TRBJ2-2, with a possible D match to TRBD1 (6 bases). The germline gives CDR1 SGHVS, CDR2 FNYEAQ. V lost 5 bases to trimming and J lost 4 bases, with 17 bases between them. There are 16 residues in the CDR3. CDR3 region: CASSLNTGYITGELFF. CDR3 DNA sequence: TGTGCCAGCAGCCTCAATACAGGGTACATCACCGGGGAGCTGTTTTTT.

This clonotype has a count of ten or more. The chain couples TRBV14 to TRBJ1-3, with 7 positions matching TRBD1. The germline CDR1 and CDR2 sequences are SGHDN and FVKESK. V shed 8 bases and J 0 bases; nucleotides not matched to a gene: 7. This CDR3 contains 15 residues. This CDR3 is CASRPGQSSGNTIYF. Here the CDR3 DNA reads TGTGCCAGCCGACCGGGACAGAGCTCTGGAAACACCATATATTTT.

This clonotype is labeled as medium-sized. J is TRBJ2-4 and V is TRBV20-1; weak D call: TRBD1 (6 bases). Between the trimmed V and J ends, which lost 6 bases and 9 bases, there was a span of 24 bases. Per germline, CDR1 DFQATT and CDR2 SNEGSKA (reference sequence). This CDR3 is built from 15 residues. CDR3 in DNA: TGCAGTGCCAGCGCACAGGGTTATGAAGGGTTCATTCAGTACTTC. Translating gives CSASAQGYEGFIQYF.

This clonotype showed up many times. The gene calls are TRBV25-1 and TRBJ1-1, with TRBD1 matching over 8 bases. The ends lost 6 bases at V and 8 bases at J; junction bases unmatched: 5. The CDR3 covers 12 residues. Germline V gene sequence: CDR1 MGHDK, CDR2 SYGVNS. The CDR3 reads CASRETGAEAFF. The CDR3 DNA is TGTGCCAGCAGGGAGACAGGGGCGGAAGCTTTCTTT.

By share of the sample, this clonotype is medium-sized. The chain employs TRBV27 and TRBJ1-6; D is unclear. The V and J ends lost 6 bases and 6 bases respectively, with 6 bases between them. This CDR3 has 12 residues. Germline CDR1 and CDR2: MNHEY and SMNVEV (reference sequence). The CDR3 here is CASSPSNSPLHF. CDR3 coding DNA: TGTGCCAGCAGCCCAAGTAATTCACCCCTCCACTTT.